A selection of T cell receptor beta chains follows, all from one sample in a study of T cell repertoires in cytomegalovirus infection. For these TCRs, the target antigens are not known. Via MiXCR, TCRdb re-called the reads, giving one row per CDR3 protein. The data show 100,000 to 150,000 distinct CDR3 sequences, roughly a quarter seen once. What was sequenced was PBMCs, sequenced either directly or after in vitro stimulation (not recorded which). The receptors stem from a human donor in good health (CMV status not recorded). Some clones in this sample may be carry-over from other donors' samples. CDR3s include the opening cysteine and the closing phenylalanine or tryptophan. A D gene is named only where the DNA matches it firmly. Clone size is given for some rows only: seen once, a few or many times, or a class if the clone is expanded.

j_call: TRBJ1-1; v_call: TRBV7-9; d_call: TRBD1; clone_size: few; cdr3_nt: TGTGCCAGCAGCTTAGCTGGCGGTCGACAGGGAGGCGCTGAAGCTTTCTTT; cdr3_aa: CASSLAGGRQGGAEAFF
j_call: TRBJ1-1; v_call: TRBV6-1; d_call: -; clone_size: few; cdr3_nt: TGTGCCAGCTCGTTGGTGACGGCGAACACTGAAGCTTTCTTT; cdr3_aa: CASSLVTANTEAFF
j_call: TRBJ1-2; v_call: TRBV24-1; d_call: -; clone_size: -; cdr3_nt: TGTGCCACCAGTGCCCCGGAGGCGTCTCTCTATGGCTACACCTTC; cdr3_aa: CATSAPEASLYGYTF
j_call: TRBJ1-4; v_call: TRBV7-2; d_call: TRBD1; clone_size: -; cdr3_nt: TGTGCCAGCAGGCTTACGGGACAGGGGCATGAAAAACTGTTTTTT; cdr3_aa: CASRLTGQGHEKLFF
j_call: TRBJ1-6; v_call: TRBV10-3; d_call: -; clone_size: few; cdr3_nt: TGTGCCATTGCAGACAGTTTTAATTCACCCCTCCACTTT; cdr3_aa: CAIADSFNSPLHF
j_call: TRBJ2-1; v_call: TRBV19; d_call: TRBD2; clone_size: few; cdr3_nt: TGTGCCAGTAGTCTCCCCGGGACTAGTGTCGATGAGCAGTTCTTC; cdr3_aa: CASSLPGTSVDEQFF
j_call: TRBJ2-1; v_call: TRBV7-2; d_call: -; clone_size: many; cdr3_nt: TGTGCCAGCAGCTTAGATTTGGGTTACAATGAGCAGTTCTTC; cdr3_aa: CASSLDLGYNEQFF
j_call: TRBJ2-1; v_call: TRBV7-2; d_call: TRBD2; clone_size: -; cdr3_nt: TGTGCCAGCAGCTTAGTGAGCGGGAGGGGAGTGTCGAATGAGCAGTTCTTC; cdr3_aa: CASSLVSGRGVSNEQFF
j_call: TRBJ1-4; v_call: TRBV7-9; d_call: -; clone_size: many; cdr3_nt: TGTGCCAGCTCGCAGGGAAAGGCTAATGAAAAACTGTTTTTT; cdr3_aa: CASSQGKANEKLFF
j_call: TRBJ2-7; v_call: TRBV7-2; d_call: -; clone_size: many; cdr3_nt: TGTGCCAGCAGCTCCTTAGGTGGGCGGTCCTACGAGCAGTACTTC; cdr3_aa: CASSSLGGRSYEQYF
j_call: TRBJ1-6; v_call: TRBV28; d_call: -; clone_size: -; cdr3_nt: TGTGCCAGCAGTTTAGGTCCTACCGTCGTGGATTCACCCCTCCACTTT; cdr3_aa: CASSLGPTVVDSPLHF
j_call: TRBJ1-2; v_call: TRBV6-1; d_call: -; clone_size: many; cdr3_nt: TGTGCCAGCAGTTTCGACCTTAACTATGGCTACACCTTC; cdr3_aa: CASSFDLNYGYTF
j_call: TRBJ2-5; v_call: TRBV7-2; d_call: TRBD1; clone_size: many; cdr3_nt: TGTGCCAGCAGCCCGGACAGGGGGGCATCAGAGACCCAGTACTTC; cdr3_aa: CASSPDRGASETQYF
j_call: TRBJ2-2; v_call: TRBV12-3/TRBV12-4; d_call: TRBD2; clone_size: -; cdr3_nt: TGTGCCAGCAGTCCCAGGTGGGGACTAGCGGGAGACACCGGGGAGCTGTTTTTT; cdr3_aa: CASSPRWGLAGDTGELFF
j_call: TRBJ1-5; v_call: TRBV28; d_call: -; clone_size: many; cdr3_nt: TGTGCCAGCAGTCCCTTGGGGGAGAGCAATCAGCCCCAGCATTTT; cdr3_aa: CASSPLGESNQPQHF
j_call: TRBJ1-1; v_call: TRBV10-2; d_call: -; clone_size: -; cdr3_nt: TGCGCCAGCAGTGTTTTTCCTGAAGCTTTCTTT; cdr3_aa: CASSVFPEAFF
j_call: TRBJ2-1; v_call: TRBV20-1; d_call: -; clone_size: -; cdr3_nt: TGCAGTGCGAGGCGGTTAACGGGATTTAGTTACAATGAGCAGTTCTTC; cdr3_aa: CSARRLTGFSYNEQFF
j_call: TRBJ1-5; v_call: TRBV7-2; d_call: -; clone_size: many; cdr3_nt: TGTGCCAGCAGCTTAGGGCCTAGCAATCAGCCCCAGCATTTT; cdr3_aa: CASSLGPSNQPQHF
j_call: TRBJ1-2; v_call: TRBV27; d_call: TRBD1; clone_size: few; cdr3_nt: TGTGCCAGCAGTTTAACAGGGGGGCACGGGGGCTACACCTTC; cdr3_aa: CASSLTGGHGGYTF
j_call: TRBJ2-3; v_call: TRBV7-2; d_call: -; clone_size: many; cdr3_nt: TGTGCCAGCAGCTTGTGGCGGGACACAGATACGCAGTATTTT; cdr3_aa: CASSLWRDTDTQYF
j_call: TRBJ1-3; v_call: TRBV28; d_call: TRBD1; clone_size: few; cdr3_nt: TGTGCCAGCAGTCCGACAGGGGATTTGAACACCATATATTTT; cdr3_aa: CASSPTGDLNTIYF
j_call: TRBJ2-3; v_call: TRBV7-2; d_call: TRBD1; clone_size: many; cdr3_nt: TGTGCCAGCAGCTTAAGACAGGGAGACACAGATACGCAGTATTTT; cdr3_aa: CASSLRQGDTDTQYF
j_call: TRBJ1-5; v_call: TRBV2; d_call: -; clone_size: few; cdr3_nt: TGTGCCAGCAGTGAAGCCGGCAGAGATCAGCCCCAGCATTTT; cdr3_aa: CASSEAGRDQPQHF